Listed here are 28 T cell receptor beta chains from one sample, sequenced in a study of vaccination and CD4 T cells after COVID-19 (dated by TCRdb to 2022 to 2024). Library method: PCR. The sequencer was an Illumina iSeq 100. In TCRdb, the public reads were trimmed at Q25 with fastp and aligned with MiXCR, with productive beta chains retained. Identical CDR3 proteins give one entry, which carries the most common genes and DNA. The sample profile shows some 27,000 distinct CDR3 sequences; 45% to 65% of them were found once. The ten most abundant clones make up around 5.2% of the sample. This specimen's time point label, interpreted: late sampling 161 to 241 days after vaccination in a few convalescent patients. The sample consisted of CD4+ T cells from blood, taken about 7 months after SARS-CoV-2 vaccination. Receptor source: a human donor who had recovered from COVID-19.

The V and J genes are TRBV27 and TRBJ2-7; 12 positions agree with TRBD2. V shed 9 bases and J 0 bases; nucleotides not matched to a gene: 9. The CDR3 extends over 16 amino acids. Germline CDR1 is MNHEY and CDR2 is SMNVEV (reference sequence). CDR3 bases: TGTGCCAGTAGTAGACTAGCGGGAGCCCCCTCCTACGAGCAGTACTTC. Its protein product is CASSRLAGAPSYEQYF.

This clonotype was detected a few times. The chain combines TRBV7-2 with TRBJ2-7; 11 bases fit TRBD1. With 4 bases clipped from V and 2 bases from J, the junction kept 4 bases outside the gene matches. Germline CDR1 reads SGHTA; CDR2 reads FQGNSA. The CDR3 is 15 amino acids. This CDR3 reads CASSWRTGGAYEQYF. Written as DNA, the CDR3 is TGTGCCAGCAGCTGGAGGACAGGGGGCGCCTACGAGCAGTACTTC.

V usage is TRBV7-9 and J usage is TRBJ2-3; perhaps TRBD2 as D (5 bases). V was cut by 0 bases and J by 0 bases, with 10 bases left in between. Looked up from germline, CDR1 is SEHNR and CDR2 is FQNEAQ (reference sequence). There are 16 residues in the CDR3. The CDR3 sequence: CASSLASGISTDTQYF. CDR3 coding DNA: TGTGCCAGCAGCTTAGCCAGCGGTATCAGCACAGATACGCAGTATTTT.

The chain links TRBV6-1 to TRBJ2-7; tentative D call: TRBD1 (5 bases). Germline V gene lookup returns CDR1 MNHNS and CDR2 SASEGT. The CDR3 runs 14 residues. Trimming shortened V by 5 bases and J by 2 bases, and 13 bases separated the two germline ends. The CDR3 loop reads CASSTPTAPYEQYF. The CDR3 DNA follows: TGTGCCAGCAGTACGCCGACAGCTCCCTACGAGCAGTACTTC.

This clonotype has a handful of counts. The CDR3 DNA is TGTGCCAGTAGTACCTCCCGGAGGGGGACGCAGTATTTT. This gives the protein CASSTSRRGTQYF. This sequence joins TRBV19 and TRBJ2-3, with D perhaps being TRBD1 or TRBD2 (6 bases each). The CDR3 is made up of 13 amino acids. Trimming removed 4 bases at V and 9 bases at J, with 14 bases between. In germline, CDR1 is LNHDA, CDR2 SQIVND (reference sequence).

The chain combines TRBV20-1 with TRBJ2-5, with D perhaps matching TRBD1 (6 bases). V lost 1 base and J 7 bases, leaving 16 bases between the germline ends. The germline gives CDR1 DFQATT, CDR2 SNEGSKA (reference sequence). The CDR3 is 14 residues long. CDR3 DNA sequence: TGCAGTGCTAGAGGATTACAGGGATTGGGGACCCAGTACTTC. Its protein is CSARGLQGLGTQYF.

This chain links TRBV10-1 with TRBJ2-7; D gene ambiguous. The germline V gene encodes CDR1 WNHNN and CDR2 SYGVQD (reference sequence). Deletions cut 7 bases from V and 9 bases from J, with 10 bases between. This CDR3 comprises 10 residues. The CDR3 sequence: CASKVALQYF. CDR3 coding DNA: TGCGCCAGCAAAGTGGCTTTGCAGTACTTC.

The chain couples TRBV5-1 to TRBJ2-7, with D possibly TRBD1 on 6 matching bases. The CDR3 covers 13 residues. V was clipped by 3 bases and J by 1 base, with 8 bases between them. The germline CDR1 and CDR2 sequences are SGHRS and YFSETQ. The CDR3 loop is CASSWTVSYEQYF. Here the CDR3 DNA reads TGCGCCAGCAGCTGGACAGTGTCCTACGAGCAGTACTTC.

The V and J genes are TRBV24-1 and TRBJ2-5, with D possibly matching TRBD2 (6 bases). This CDR3 is 14 amino acids long. Germline CDR1 and CDR2: KGHDR and SFDVKD. The V end lost 10 bases, the J end lost 2 bases, and 16 bases lay between the germline ends. The CDR3 DNA sequence: TGTGCCACGCGCGCTGAGGGGAGGCAAGAGACCCAGTACTTC. It yields the protein CATRAEGRQETQYF.

The chain uses TRBV27 and TRBJ2-1, with a tentative D call TRBD1 (6 bases). The CDR3 runs 17 residues. Germline CDR1 MNHEY, CDR2 SMNVEV (reference sequence). Trimming removed 1 base at V and 5 bases at J, with 18 bases between. CDR3 loop: CASSLWYGVEGDNEQFF. The CDR3 bases are TGTGCCAGCAGTTTATGGTACGGCGTAGAGGGGGACAATGAGCAGTTCTTC.

This clonotype has just one count. V and J are TRBV24-1 and TRBJ2-5, with TRBD2 matching over 13 bases. Trimming at V came to 6 bases and at J to 3 bases, leaving 3 bases not matched to a gene. The CDR3 consists of 15 residues. CDR1 and CDR2 (germline): KGHDR, SFDVKD. The CDR3 nucleotides are TGTGCCACCAGTAAAGGGACTAGCGGGGAAGAGACCCAGTACTTC. Translated, it gives CATSKGTSGEETQYF.

The J gene is TRBJ2-5, the V gene TRBV24-1; possible D gene TRBD1, 6 bases. The CDR3 has 14 amino acids. CDR1 is KGHDR and CDR2 is SFDVKD in the germline V gene. Trimming cost V 3 bases and J 5 bases, with 12 bases left between them. CDR3 in amino acids: CATSDHRVLETQYF. DNA of the CDR3: TGTGCCACCAGTGATCACAGGGTTTTGGAGACCCAGTACTTC.

V usage is TRBV10-3 and J usage is TRBJ2-3, with D unclear. The ends were cut back, 4 bases at V and 1 base at J, with 9 bases in the middle. This CDR3 comprises 14 residues. Looked up from germline, CDR1 is ENHRY and CDR2 is SYGVKD. CDR3 coding DNA: TGTGCCATCAGTGGGGCAGGCGGCACAGATACGCAGTATTTT. Amino acids: CAISGAGGTDTQYF.

This clonotype appeared a few times. The chain employs TRBV20-1 and TRBJ1-3; TRBD1 might be the D (5 bases). Germline V lookup: CDR1 DFQATT, CDR2 SNEGSKA (reference sequence). The V end lost 6 bases, the J end lost 4 bases, and 13 bases lay between the germline ends. The CDR3 is 13 amino acids. CDR3 nucleotides: TGCAGTGCCGGGGGACTCGCCGGAAACACCATATATTTT. It yields the protein CSAGGLAGNTIYF.

This sequence joins TRBV7-9 and TRBJ2-3, with TRBD2 matching 10 bases. With V trimmed by 5 bases and J by 0 bases, 11 bases remained unmatched. The germline CDR1 and CDR2 sequences are SEHNR and FQNEAQ (reference sequence). There are 18 residues in the CDR3. CDR3: CASSTTSGIRSSTDTQYF. CDR3 coding DNA: TGTGCCAGCAGCACAACTAGCGGGATACGATCTAGCACAGATACGCAGTATTTT.

The sample holds a few counts of this clonotype. This chain connects TRBV19 to TRBJ2-3, with 8 bases that match TRBD2. The V gene's germline CDR1 is LNHDA and CDR2 SQIVND (reference sequence). This CDR3 has 15 residues. The V and J ends lost 6 bases and 4 bases, in that order; junction bases with no gene match: 9. The CDR3 loop is CASSSAGAIADTQYF. CDR3 DNA sequence: TGTGCCAGTAGCTCAGCGGGAGCCATAGCAGATACGCAGTATTTT.

The V gene is TRBV6-5, the J gene TRBJ2-5, with TRBD2 matching over 7 bases. Unmatched junction bases numbered 3, after V lost 0 bases and J lost 2 bases. The length of the CDR3 is 15 residues. CDR1 and CDR2 from the germline V gene are MNHEY and SVGAGI. The CDR3 bases are TGTGCCAGCAGTTACTCGTCTAGCGGACAAGAGACCCAGTACTTC. Translated: CASSYSSSGQETQYF.

This clonotype has a handful of counts. The chain carries TRBV7-2 and TRBJ2-4; the D call may be TRBD1 or TRBD2 (5 bases each). The CDR3 is 14 amino acids. Germline CDR1 and CDR2: SGHTA and FQGNSA. Trimming shortened V by 2 bases and J by 8 bases, and 13 bases separated the two germline ends. In nucleotides, the CDR3 is TGTGCCAGCAGCTTAAACAGGATGGGGGACATTCAGTACTTC. This translates into CASSLNRMGDIQYF.

The V gene is TRBV15, the J gene TRBJ1-4; 8 bases match TRBD1. With V trimmed by 5 bases and J by 6 bases, 5 bases remained unmatched. Per germline, CDR1 LNHNV and CDR2 YYDKDF (reference sequence). The CDR3 loop spans 14 amino acids. CDR3 in amino acids: CATSGRTGHEKLFF. In nucleotides, the CDR3 is TGTGCCACCAGCGGCAGGACAGGGCATGAAAAACTGTTTTTT.

The chain carries TRBV20-1 and TRBJ1-5; TRBD1 aligns across 11 bases. Germline-derived CDR1 and CDR2 are DFQATT and SNEGSKA (reference sequence). V was pared by 6 bases and J by 4 bases, with 2 bases of the junction left unmatched. CDR3 length equals 13 residues. The CDR3 DNA is TGCAGTGCGGGGACAGGGGGGAATCAGCCCCAGCATTTT. Residues: CSAGTGGNQPQHF.

V and J are TRBV20-1 and TRBJ2-5; 8 bases map to TRBD2. Germline CDR1 is DFQATT and CDR2 is SNEGSKA (reference sequence). The CDR3 is 15 amino acids. With V trimmed by 5 bases and J by 5 bases, 13 bases remained unmatched. The CDR3 loop is CSAGQTSESGETQYF. CDR3 coding DNA: TGCAGTGCTGGACAGACTAGCGAATCGGGGGAGACCCAGTACTTC.

V is TRBV7-2 and J is TRBJ1-1; no clear D gene. Germline V gene data show CDR1 as SGHTA and CDR2 as FQGNSA. The V end lost 2 bases, the J end lost 0 bases, and 7 bases lay between the germline ends. This CDR3 contains 14 residues. CDR3 sequence (DNA): TGTGCCAGCAGCTTAAACACCGTGAACACTGAAGCTTTCTTT. Translation: CASSLNTVNTEAFF.

The rearrangement joins TRBV27 to TRBJ2-7; D tentatively reads TRBD1 or TRBD2 (5 bases each). The V and J ends lost 4 bases and 3 bases respectively, with 25 bases between them. This CDR3 contains 18 residues. Per germline, CDR1 MNHEY and CDR2 SMNVEV (reference sequence). CDR3 bases: TGTGCCAGCAGTTGCCCATTTCGGGACCGCCAACGCCTCTACGAGCAGTACTTC. Its protein product is CASSCPFRDRQRLYEQYF.

Remarks on this clonotype: Compared with germline, one end of the junction differs, possibly owing to a read error. This sequence joins TRBV15 and TRBJ2-3; 11 positions agree with TRBD2. This CDR3 is 14 amino acids long. Looked up from germline, CDR1 is LNHNV and CDR2 is YYDKDF (reference sequence). The CDR3 coding sequence is TGTGCCACTAGCAGCCGCCGACTAGCGGGATTTCAGTATTTT. Its translation: CATSSRRLAGFQYF.

There are a few counts of this clonotype. V usage is TRBV7-3 and J usage is TRBJ1-1; a weak D match, TRBD1 (5 bases). The CDR3 runs 12 residues. V dropped 1 base and J dropped 5 bases, with 5 bases sitting between them. CDR1 is SGHTA and CDR2 is FQGTGA in the germline V gene. CDR3 sequence: CASSLRGTEAFF. In DNA, the CDR3 is TGTGCCAGCAGCTTAAGGGGGACTGAAGCTTTCTTT.

This clonotype was observed a few times. This rearrangement joins TRBV27 to TRBJ2-4; D not certain. The CDR3 contains 14 residues. CDR1 and CDR2 (germline): MNHEY, SMNVEV (reference sequence). V was clipped by 5 bases and J by 11 bases, with 19 bases between them. The CDR3 DNA follows: TGTGCCAGCAGTCCCTACTCCACCACTGGGGTTCAGTACTTC. Residues: CASSPYSTTGVQYF.

The rearrangement links TRBV12-3 or TRBV12-4 to TRBJ1-5; D is possibly TRBD1 (6 bases). V was cut by 5 bases and J by 4 bases, with 9 bases left in between. This CDR3 region has 13 residues. Here the CDR3 DNA reads TGTGCCAGCAGTGACGGACAGAATCAGCCCCAGCATTTT. Encoded protein: CASSDGQNQPQHF.

The chain recombines TRBV15 with TRBJ2-2, with a weak D call TRBD2 (6 bases). CDR3 size: 15 residues. V was trimmed by 4 bases and J by 4 bases, leaving 13 bases between them. The V gene's germline CDR1 is LNHNV and CDR2 YYDKDF (reference sequence). Here the CDR3 reads CATSKPGLTTGELFF. The DNA of the CDR3 is TGTGCCACCAGCAAACCGGGACTCACCACCGGGGAGCTGTTTTTT.